The 18 T cell receptor beta chains presented below share a single source sample, sequenced in a study of cytomegalovirus exposure and HLA in healthy donors. Primers included in the PCR were 60 Vbeta and 13 Jbeta primers. The method was immunoSEQ multiplex PCR; TCRdb's version includes in-frame clones alone and lacks a portion of them. This repertoire includes approximately 58,000 clones. Sequencing was carried out using PBMCs. These receptors all stem from a woman between 18 and 29 years old in good health and CMV-seronegative.

V usage is TRBV7-9 and J usage is TRBJ2-7; 9 bases line up with TRBD1. Germline CDR1 SEHNR, CDR2 FQNEAQ (reference sequence). The CDR3 is made up of 14 amino acids. With 5 bases clipped from V and 5 bases from J, the junction kept 7 bases outside the gene matches. CDR3 loop: CASSALGTGNEQYF. CDR3 nucleotide sequence: TGTGCCAGCAGCGCTCTGGGGACAGGGAACGAGCAGTACTTC.

Points on this clone: One junction end does not reproduce the germline sequence, and a read error may be involved. This rearrangement joins TRBV6-4 to TRBJ1-1, with TRBD1 as a possible D gene (5 bases). Germline-derived CDR1 and CDR2 are MRHNA and SNTAGT. This CDR3 region has 11 residues. CDR3 sequence reads: CASSDGAGLRF. CDR3 sequence (DNA): TGTGCCAGCAGTGACGGGGCCGGGCTTCGGTTT.

This chain connects TRBV9 to TRBJ2-1; weak D call: TRBD2 (6 bases). With 5 bases removed from V and 9 bases from J, the gap between germline ends came to 21 bases. The length of the CDR3 is 15 residues. The germline CDR1 and CDR2 sequences are SGDLS and YYNGEE. This CDR3 is CASSVGLGTSGEQFF. The CDR3 DNA is TGTGCCAGCAGTGTGGGGTTGGGGACTTCGGGTGAGCAGTTCTTC.

This chain connects TRBV6-5 to TRBJ1-5; D is unresolved. The V end lost 6 bases, the J end lost 4 bases, and 7 bases lay between the germline ends. The CDR3 is 12 amino acids. Germline-derived CDR1 and CDR2 are MNHEY and SVGAGI. The chain's CDR3 is CASRPQNQPQHF. The CDR3, as DNA: TGTGCCAGCAGGCCCCAGAATCAGCCCCAGCATTTT.

The chain employs TRBV6-5 and TRBJ1-2, with D possibly matching TRBD1 (5 bases). The CDR3 is 15 amino acids. The V gene lost 5 bases and the J gene lost 6 bases, with 19 bases spanning the gap. Germline CDR1 is MNHEY and CDR2 is SVGAGI. The CDR3 DNA reads as TGTGCCAGCAGTAGCCAACGGGGGGGACCCCATGGCTACACCTTC. Amino acids: CASSSQRGGPHGYTF.

The chain links TRBV4-1 to TRBJ2-2, with TRBD1 as a possible D gene (5 bases). The CDR3 covers 16 residues. V was shortened by 1 base and J by 1 base, with 10 bases between the two germline ends. Germline assignment: CDR1 MGHRA and CDR2 YSYEKL. The CDR3 nucleotides read TGCGCCAGCAGCCAAGGACAGCAACTGAACACCGGGGAGCTGTTTTTT. Protein product: CASSQGQQLNTGELFF.

The CDR3 DNA follows: TGCGCCAGCAGACACCCGGGACAGGGGGCGCGAGGGACTGAAGCTTTCTTT. It specifies CASRHPGQGARGTEAFF. The chain combines TRBV4-1 with TRBJ1-1; 12 bases align to TRBD1. In germline, CDR1 is MGHRA, CDR2 YSYEKL. V was clipped by 6 bases and J by 5 bases; unmatched bases: 13. The CDR3 runs 17 residues.

The chain joins TRBV9 to TRBJ2-7; 9 bases line up with TRBD1. This CDR3 is 14 amino acids long. Germline V CDR1 and CDR2: SGDLS, YYNGEE. J lost 3 bases, V lost 4 bases, and 5 bases had no gene match. The CDR3 loop is CASSLGQGIYEQYF. The CDR3 nucleotides are TGTGCCAGCAGCCTAGGACAGGGGATCTACGAGCAGTACTTC.

This rearrangement joins TRBV25-1 to TRBJ2-7; 8 nucleotides match TRBD2. The CDR3 has 18 residues. The J segment lost 3 bases and the V segment lost 7 bases, leaving 20 bases of the junction unmatched. Germline values: CDR1 MGHDK, CDR2 SYGVNS. The CDR3 reads CASTGKVLADRTNYEQYF. CDR3 bases: TGTGCCAGCACCGGAAAAGTACTAGCGGACCGAACAAACTACGAGCAGTACTTC.

CDR3: CASSVQGETGGTEAFF. The CDR3 DNA reads TGTGCCAGCAGTGTCCAAGGGGAGACAGGGGGCACTGAAGCTTTCTTT. The chain uses TRBV25-1 and TRBJ1-1; 9 bases are a match to TRBD1. The CDR3 spans 16 residues. V shed 4 bases and J 4 bases; nucleotides not matched to a gene: 10. Germline values: CDR1 MGHDK, CDR2 SYGVNS. The entire variable domain, with the rest obtained from reference TRBV25-1 and TRBJ1-1, is as follows: EADIYQTPRYLVIGTGKKITLECSQTMGHDKMYWYQQDPGMELHLIHYSYGVNSTEKGDLSSESTVSRIRTEHFPLTLESARPSHTSQYLCASSVQGETGGTEAFFGQGTRLTVV.

As to this clone: A read error may produce the germline difference seen at one junction end. V and J are TRBV7-7 and TRBJ2-5; 13 nucleotides align to TRBD2. CDR3 length: 16 residues. Germline V gene lookup returns CDR1 SSHAT and CDR2 FNYEAQ (reference sequence). The DNA of the CDR3 is TGTGCTAGCAGCTCACAGGGACTAGCGGGAAGGGAGACCCAGTACTTC. Its translation is CASSSQGLAGRETQYF.

The chain joins TRBV5-6 to TRBJ1-4; D gene unclear. Trimming left V 4 bases short and J 1 base short, with 17 bases between. Germline V gene lookup returns CDR1 SGHDT and CDR2 YYEEEE. The CDR3 has 17 residues. The CDR3 DNA reads TGTGCCAGCAGCGGGTGGAGGACCGAACAAACTAATGAAAAACTGTTTTTT. Protein: CASSGWRTEQTNEKLFF.

CDR3 protein: CASSLGVQGDGYTF. The CDR3 region has the DNA TGTGCCAGCAGCTTAGGTGTACAGGGCGATGGCTACACCTTC. The chain employs TRBV7-8 and TRBJ1-2, with a tentative D call TRBD1 (6 bases). Trimming took 1 base from V and 6 from J, leaving 12 bases between them. The CDR3 has 14 residues. Germline V gene lookup returns CDR1 SGHVS and CDR2 FQNEAQ.

This rearrangement joins TRBV7-2 to TRBJ2-4, with TRBD2 matching 14 bases. The V gene's germline CDR1 is SGHTA and CDR2 FQGNSA. The trim removed 3 bases at V and 12 bases at J, leaving 7 bases unmatched. The CDR3 length is 15 residues. CDR3 sequence reads: CASSFRWTSGGNQYF. The CDR3 DNA reads TGTGCCAGCAGCTTCCGTTGGACTAGCGGGGGGAATCAGTACTTC.

V gene TRBV4-1 combines with J gene TRBJ2-5, with 10 nucleotides matching TRBD2. The V segment lost 1 base and the J segment 2 bases; nucleotides outside the gene matches: 4. The CDR3 contains 16 residues. CDR1 is MGHRA, CDR2 YSYEKL, per germline. In DNA, the CDR3 is TGCGCCAGCAGCCAAGTACTAGCGGGGTCTCAAGAGACCCAGTACTTC. Residues: CASSQVLAGSQETQYF.

V gene TRBV11-3 combines with J gene TRBJ2-1; D perhaps matches TRBD1 (6 bases). The CDR3 is 12 residues long. Germline V gives CDR1 SGHNT, CDR2 YENEEA. The V gene lost 4 bases and the J gene lost 8 bases, with 9 bases spanning the gap. The CDR3, as DNA: TGTGCCAGCAGCTCACAGGGATATGAGCAGTTCTTC. It codes for CASSSQGYEQFF.

The chain joins TRBV5-1 to TRBJ1-1, with D uncertain. The CDR3 extends over 14 amino acids. Germline values: CDR1 SGHRS, CDR2 YFSETQ. Trimming took 0 bases from V and 0 from J, leaving 6 bases between them. CDR3 DNA: TGCGCCAGCAGCTTGGCCAGGATGAACACTGAAGCTTTCTTT. This codes for CASSLARMNTEAFF.

V is TRBV25-1 and J is TRBJ2-5; 8 bases agree with TRBD2. This CDR3 is 15 amino acids long. V shed 2 bases, J shed 1 base, and the junction held 3 bases outside the gene matches. Looked up from germline, CDR1 is MGHDK and CDR2 is SYGVNS. The CDR3 here is CASSEGAGGQETQYF. CDR3 nucleotide sequence: TGTGCCAGCAGTGAAGGGGCGGGAGGCCAAGAGACCCAGTACTTC.